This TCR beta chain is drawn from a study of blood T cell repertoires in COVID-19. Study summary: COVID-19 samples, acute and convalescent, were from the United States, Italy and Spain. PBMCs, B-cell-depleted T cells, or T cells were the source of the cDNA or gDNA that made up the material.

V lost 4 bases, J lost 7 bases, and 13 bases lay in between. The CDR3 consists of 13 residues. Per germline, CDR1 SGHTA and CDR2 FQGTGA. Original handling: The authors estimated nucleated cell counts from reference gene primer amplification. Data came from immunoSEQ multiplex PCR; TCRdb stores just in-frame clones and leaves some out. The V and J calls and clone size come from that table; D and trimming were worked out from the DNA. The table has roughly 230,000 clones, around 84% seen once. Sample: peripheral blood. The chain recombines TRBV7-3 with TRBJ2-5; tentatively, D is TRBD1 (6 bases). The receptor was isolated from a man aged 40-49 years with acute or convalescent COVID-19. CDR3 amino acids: CASSWTLGGTQYF. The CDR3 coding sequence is TGTGCCAGCAGCTGGACCCTAGGGGGGACCCAGTACTTC.